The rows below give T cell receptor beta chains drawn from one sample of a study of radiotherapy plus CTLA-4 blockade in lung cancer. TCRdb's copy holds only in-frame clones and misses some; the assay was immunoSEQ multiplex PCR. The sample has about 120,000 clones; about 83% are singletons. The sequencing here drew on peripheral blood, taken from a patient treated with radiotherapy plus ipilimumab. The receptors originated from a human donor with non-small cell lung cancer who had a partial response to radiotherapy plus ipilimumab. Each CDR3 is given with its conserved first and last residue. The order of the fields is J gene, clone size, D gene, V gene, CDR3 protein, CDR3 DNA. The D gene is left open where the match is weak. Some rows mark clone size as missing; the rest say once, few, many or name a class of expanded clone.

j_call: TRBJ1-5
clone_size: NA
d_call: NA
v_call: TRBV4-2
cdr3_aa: CASSLAGAANQPQHF
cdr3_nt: TGTGCCAGCAGCTTGGCAGGGGCAGCTAATCAGCCCCAGCATTTT

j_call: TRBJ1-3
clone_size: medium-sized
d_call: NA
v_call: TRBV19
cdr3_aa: CASSTGFGNTIYF
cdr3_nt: TGTGCCAGTAGTACAGGGTTCGGAAACACCATATATTTT

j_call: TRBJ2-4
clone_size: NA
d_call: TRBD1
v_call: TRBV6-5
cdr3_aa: CASSYYRGNIQYF
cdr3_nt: TGTGCCAGCAGTTACTACAGGGGGAACATTCAGTACTTC

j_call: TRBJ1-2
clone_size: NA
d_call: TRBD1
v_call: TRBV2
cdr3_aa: CASSTGQGATNYGYTF
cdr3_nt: TGTGCCAGCAGTACGGGACAGGGGGCCACTAACTATGGCTACACCTTC

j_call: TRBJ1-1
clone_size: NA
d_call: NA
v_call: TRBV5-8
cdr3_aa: CASSLRGNQVTEAFF
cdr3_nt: TGTGCCAGCAGCCTGAGGGGGAACCAGGTAACTGAAGCTTTCTTT

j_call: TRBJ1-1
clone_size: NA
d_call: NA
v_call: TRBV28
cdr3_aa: CASRPPSPNTEAFF
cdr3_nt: TGTGCCAGCAGGCCCCCCAGTCCGAACACTGAAGCTTTCTTT

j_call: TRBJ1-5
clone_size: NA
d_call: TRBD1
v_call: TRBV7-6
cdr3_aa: CASSSGQGLYSNQPQHF
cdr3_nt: TGTGCCAGCAGCTCAGGACAGGGCTTATATAGCAATCAGCCCCAGCATTTT

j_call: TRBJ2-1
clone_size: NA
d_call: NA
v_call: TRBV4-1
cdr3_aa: CASSQELHEQFF
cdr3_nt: TGCGCCAGCAGCCAGGAGCTACATGAGCAGTTCTTC

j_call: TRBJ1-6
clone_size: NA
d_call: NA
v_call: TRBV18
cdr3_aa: CASSPSTADSPLHF
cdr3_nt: TGTGCCAGCTCACCATCTACAGCGGATTCACCCCTCCACTTT

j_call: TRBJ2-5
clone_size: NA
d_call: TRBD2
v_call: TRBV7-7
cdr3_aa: CASSLAGGTETQYF
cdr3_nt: TGTGCTAGCAGCTTAGCGGGGGGAACCGAGACCCAGTACTTC

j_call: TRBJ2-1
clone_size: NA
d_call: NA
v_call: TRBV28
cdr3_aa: CASARFNEQFF
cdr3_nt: TGTGCCAGCGCCAGGTTCAATGAGCAGTTCTTC

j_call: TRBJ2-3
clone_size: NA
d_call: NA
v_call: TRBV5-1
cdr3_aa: CASSSGTDTQYF
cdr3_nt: TGCGCCAGCAGTTCTGGCACAGATACGCAGTATTTT

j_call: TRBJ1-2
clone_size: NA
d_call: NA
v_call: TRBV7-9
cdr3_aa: CASSRAGANYGYTF
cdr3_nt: TGTGCCAGCAGCCGTGCAGGGGCGAACTATGGCTACACCTTC

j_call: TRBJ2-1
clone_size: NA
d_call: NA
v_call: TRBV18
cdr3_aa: CASSPGTHNYNEQFF
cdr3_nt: TGTGCCAGCTCCCCCGGGACTCACAACTACAATGAGCAGTTCTTC

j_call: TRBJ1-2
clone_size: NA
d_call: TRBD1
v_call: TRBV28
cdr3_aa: CASTALGTGGYGYTF
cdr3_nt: TGTGCCAGCACCGCGCTTGGGACAGGGGGCTATGGCTACACCTTC

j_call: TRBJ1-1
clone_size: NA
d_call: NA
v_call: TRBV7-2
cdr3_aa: CASSYPHLNTEAFF
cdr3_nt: TGTGCCAGCAGCTACCCTCACTTGAACACTGAAGCTTTCTTT

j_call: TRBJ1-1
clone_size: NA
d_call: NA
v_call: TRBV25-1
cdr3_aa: CASSDTRSLNTEAFF
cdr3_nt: TGTGCCAGCAGTGATACAAGGAGTCTCAACACTGAAGCTTTCTTT

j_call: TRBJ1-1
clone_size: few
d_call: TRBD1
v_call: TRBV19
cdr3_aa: CASIPGQVGNTEAFF
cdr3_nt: TGTGCCAGTATTCCCGGACAGGTCGGGAACACTGAAGCTTTCTTT

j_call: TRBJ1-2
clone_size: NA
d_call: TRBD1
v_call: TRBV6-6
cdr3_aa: CASSGGMGQGSGYTF
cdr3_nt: TGTGCCAGCAGTGGGGGGATGGGACAGGGGAGCGGCTACACCTTC

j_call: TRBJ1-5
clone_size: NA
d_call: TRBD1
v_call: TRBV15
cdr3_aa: CATSSEQGLGNQPQHF
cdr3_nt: TGTGCCACCAGCAGTGAACAGGGGTTGGGCAATCAGCCCCAGCATTTT

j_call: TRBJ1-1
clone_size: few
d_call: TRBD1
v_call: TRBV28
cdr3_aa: CASRGTGGSTEAFF
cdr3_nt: TGTGCCAGCAGGGGGACAGGGGGAAGCACTGAAGCTTTCTTT

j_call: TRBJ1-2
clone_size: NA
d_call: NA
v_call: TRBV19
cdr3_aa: CASNGRDYGYTF
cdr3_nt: TGTGCCAGTAACGGCAGGGACTATGGCTACACCTTC

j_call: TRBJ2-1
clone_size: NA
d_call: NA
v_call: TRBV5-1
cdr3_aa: CASSLSYSPESKFF
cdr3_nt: TGCGCCAGCAGCTTGAGTTATAGCCCGGAGAGCAAGTTCTTC

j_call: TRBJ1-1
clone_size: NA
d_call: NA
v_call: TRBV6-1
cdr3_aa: CASSEVGGTEAFF
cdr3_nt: TGTGCCAGCAGTGAAGTAGGGGGCACTGAAGCTTTCTTT

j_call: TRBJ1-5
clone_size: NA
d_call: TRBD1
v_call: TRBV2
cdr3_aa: CASSGPGTGSGQPQHF
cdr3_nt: TGTGCCAGCAGTGGCCCCGGGACAGGGTCGGGTCAGCCCCAGCATTTT

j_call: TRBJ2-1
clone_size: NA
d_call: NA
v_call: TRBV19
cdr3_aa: CASSIQPGAYNEQFF
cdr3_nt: TGTGCCAGTAGTATCCAGCCAGGGGCCTACAATGAGCAGTTCTTC

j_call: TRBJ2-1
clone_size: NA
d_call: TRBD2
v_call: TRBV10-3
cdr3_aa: CAISLLAGGNNEQFF
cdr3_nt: TGTGCCATCAGTTTACTAGCGGGAGGAAACAATGAGCAGTTCTTC

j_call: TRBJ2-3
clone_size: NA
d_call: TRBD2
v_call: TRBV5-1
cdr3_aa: CASSQPAGLAVDTQYF
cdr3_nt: TGCGCCAGCAGCCAACCGGCGGGACTAGCGGTAGATACGCAGTATTTT

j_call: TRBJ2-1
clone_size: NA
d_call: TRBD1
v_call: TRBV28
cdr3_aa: CASRLEQGVHEQFF
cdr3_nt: TGTGCCAGCAGGCTTGAACAGGGGGTCCATGAGCAGTTCTTC

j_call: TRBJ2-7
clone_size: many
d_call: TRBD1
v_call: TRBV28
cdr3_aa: CASSQGTGGLSYF
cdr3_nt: TGTGCCAGCAGTCAAGGGACAGGGGGCCTCTCGTACTTC

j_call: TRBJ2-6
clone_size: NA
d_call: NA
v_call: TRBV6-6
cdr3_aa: CASLGPNSGANVLTF
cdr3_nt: TGTGCCAGCCTGGGGCCCAACTCTGGGGCCAACGTCCTGACTTTC

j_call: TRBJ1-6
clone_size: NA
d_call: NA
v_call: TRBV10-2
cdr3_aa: CASSETRNSPLHF
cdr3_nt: TGCGCCAGCAGTGAGACTAGGAATTCACCCCTCCACTTT

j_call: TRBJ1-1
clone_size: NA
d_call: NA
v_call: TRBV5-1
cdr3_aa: CASSPSRTDVLAFF
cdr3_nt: TGCGCCAGCAGCCCCTCCAGGACAGACGTTTTGGCTTTCTTT